Listed below are T cell receptor beta chains from one sample, sequenced in a study of immune evolution from preneoplasia to lung adenocarcinoma. The data were produced by immunoSEQ multiplex PCR, yet TCRdb's version contains in-frame clones alone and is incomplete. The sample shows about 2,900 clones, less than 90% of them seen only once. The specimen sequenced was FFPE adjacent normal lung tissue. The receptors here all came from a person in their 40s with lung adenocarcinoma. CDR3s include the opening cysteine and the closing phenylalanine or tryptophan. A D gene is named only where the DNA matches it firmly. Clone size is stated in some rows and not others, as once, few, many or a class when expanded.

v_call: TRBV4-2; cdr3_length: 16; clone_size: -; d_call: -; j_call: TRBJ2-5; cdr3_nt: TGTGCCAGCAGCCAGGGGGCTAGCGGAGCACAAGAGACCCAGTACTTC; cdr3_aa: CASSQGASGAQETQYF
v_call: TRBV28; cdr3_length: 15; clone_size: -; d_call: TRBD1; j_call: TRBJ2-7; cdr3_nt: TGTGCCAGCAGTTTGACCGGACAGGGGTCCTACGAGCAGTACTTC; cdr3_aa: CASSLTGQGSYEQYF
v_call: TRBV9; cdr3_length: 13; clone_size: once; d_call: -; j_call: TRBJ1-2; cdr3_nt: TGTGCCAGCAGCGCATCAGGGGTCTATGGCTACACCTTC; cdr3_aa: CASSASGVYGYTF
v_call: TRBV11-1; cdr3_length: 14; clone_size: -; d_call: -; j_call: TRBJ2-1; cdr3_nt: TGTGCCAGCAGCTTAAGGTACAGGGTCAATGAGCAGTTCTTC; cdr3_aa: CASSLRYRVNEQFF
v_call: TRBV2; cdr3_length: 12; clone_size: few; d_call: -; j_call: TRBJ1-5; cdr3_nt: TGTGCCAGCAGTGACCGACCACAGCCCCAGCATTTT; cdr3_aa: CASSDRPQPQHF
v_call: TRBV7-6; cdr3_length: 15; clone_size: -; d_call: -; j_call: TRBJ2-1; cdr3_nt: TGTGCCAGCAGCACGCAGCCAGGGCGCCTAAATGAGCAGTTCTTC; cdr3_aa: CASSTQPGRLNEQFF
v_call: TRBV9; cdr3_length: 15; clone_size: -; d_call: TRBD2; j_call: TRBJ2-1; cdr3_nt: TGTGCCAGCAGCGTAGGGGGACTAGCGGGTAATGAGCAGTTCTTC; cdr3_aa: CASSVGGLAGNEQFF
v_call: TRBV23-1; cdr3_length: 14; clone_size: -; d_call: TRBD1; j_call: TRBJ2-7; cdr3_nt: TGCGCCAGTCCACCTACAGGGGCCTCCTACGAGCAGTACTTC; cdr3_aa: CASPPTGASYEQYF
v_call: TRBV6-5; cdr3_length: 14; clone_size: -; d_call: -; j_call: TRBJ2-7; cdr3_nt: TGTGCCAGCAGTGCCCTCGGGACGCTCTACGAGCAGTACTTC; cdr3_aa: CASSALGTLYEQYF
v_call: TRBV11-2; cdr3_length: 15; clone_size: -; d_call: TRBD1; j_call: TRBJ1-1; cdr3_nt: TGTGCCAGCAGCCCTTGGGGACAGCGTAACACTGAAGCTTTCTTT; cdr3_aa: CASSPWGQRNTEAFF
v_call: TRBV29-1; cdr3_length: 15; clone_size: -; d_call: -; j_call: TRBJ2-3; cdr3_nt: TGCAGCACAAGACGGACTCAACTCCCAACAGATACGCAGTATTTT; cdr3_aa: CSTRRTQLPTDTQYF
v_call: TRBV30; cdr3_length: 14; clone_size: -; d_call: -; j_call: TRBJ2-7; cdr3_nt: TGTGCCTGGAGTTTTGGGGGCAGGGCTGTCGAGCAGTACTTC; cdr3_aa: CAWSFGGRAVEQYF
v_call: TRBV6-4; cdr3_length: 13; clone_size: -; d_call: -; j_call: TRBJ1-1; cdr3_nt: TGTGCCAGCAGGGTACAGGAAAACACTGAAGCTTTCTTT; cdr3_aa: CASRVQENTEAFF
v_call: TRBV9; cdr3_length: 17; clone_size: -; d_call: TRBD1; j_call: TRBJ1-2; cdr3_nt: TGTGCCAGCAGCGTAGGTGGGGGGACAGGTCTACGGAGTGGCTACACCTTC; cdr3_aa: CASSVGGGTGLRSGYTF
v_call: TRBV2; cdr3_length: 16; clone_size: -; d_call: TRBD2; j_call: TRBJ2-7; cdr3_nt: TGTGCCAGCAGCGGACTAGCGGGGGCACAGACCCACGAGCAGTACTTC; cdr3_aa: CASSGLAGAQTHEQYF
v_call: TRBV11-2; cdr3_length: 15; clone_size: -; d_call: -; j_call: TRBJ2-7; cdr3_nt: TGTGCCAGCAGCTTCGGTTCCGACCCTGCCTCCGAGCAGTACTTC; cdr3_aa: CASSFGSDPASEQYF
v_call: TRBV5-1; cdr3_length: 14; clone_size: -; d_call: TRBD1; j_call: TRBJ2-4; cdr3_nt: TGCGCCAGCAGACGGGACAGTCCATATAACATTCAGTACTTC; cdr3_aa: CASRRDSPYNIQYF
v_call: TRBV12-2; cdr3_length: 15; clone_size: -; d_call: -; j_call: TRBJ2-2; cdr3_nt: TGTGCAAGTCGCTTAGTTCCTGCGGGCACCGGGGAGCTGTTTTTT; cdr3_aa: CASRLVPAGTGELFF
v_call: TRBV7-2; cdr3_length: 12; clone_size: -; d_call: -; j_call: TRBJ2-7; cdr3_nt: TGTGCCAGCAGCTTCTATAGTGACGAGCAGTACTTC; cdr3_aa: CASSFYSDEQYF
v_call: TRBV6-4; cdr3_length: 14; clone_size: -; d_call: -; j_call: TRBJ2-6; cdr3_nt: TGTGCCAGCAGTGACGGGGGTGGGGCCAACGTCCTGACTTTC; cdr3_aa: CASSDGGGANVLTF
v_call: TRBV18; cdr3_length: 15; clone_size: -; d_call: TRBD2; j_call: TRBJ2-3; cdr3_nt: TGTGCCAGCTCACATACTAGCGGATACACAGATACGCAGTATTTT; cdr3_aa: CASSHTSGYTDTQYF
v_call: TRBV11-1; cdr3_length: 13; clone_size: -; d_call: -; j_call: TRBJ2-7; cdr3_nt: TGTGCCAGCAGCTTAATCAGGGGCTACGAGCAGTACTTC; cdr3_aa: CASSLIRGYEQYF
v_call: TRBV28; cdr3_length: 14; clone_size: -; d_call: -; j_call: TRBJ2-1; cdr3_nt: TGTGCCAGCAGTTTAACCGGCGGCTACAATGAGCAGTTCTTC; cdr3_aa: CASSLTGGYNEQFF
v_call: TRBV30; cdr3_length: 14; clone_size: -; d_call: -; j_call: TRBJ2-7; cdr3_nt: TGTGCCTGGAGTTTAGGGACCGCTACCTACGAGCAGTACTTC; cdr3_aa: CAWSLGTATYEQYF
v_call: TRBV18; cdr3_length: 17; clone_size: -; d_call: -; j_call: TRBJ1-3; cdr3_nt: TGTGCCAGCTCACCCACGGATCTGATTTACTCTGGAAACACCATATATTTT; cdr3_aa: CASSPTDLIYSGNTIYF
v_call: TRBV30; cdr3_length: 11; clone_size: few; d_call: -; j_call: TRBJ2-2; cdr3_nt: TGTGGAACAGCGAACACCGGGGAGCTGTTTTTT; cdr3_aa: CGTANTGELFF
v_call: TRBV7-2; cdr3_length: 14; clone_size: -; d_call: -; j_call: TRBJ2-3; cdr3_nt: TGTGCCAGCAGCTTAGGGGGGCGCACAGATACGCAGTATTTT; cdr3_aa: CASSLGGRTDTQYF
v_call: TRBV7-3; cdr3_length: 15; clone_size: -; d_call: TRBD2; j_call: TRBJ2-3; cdr3_nt: TGTGCCAGCAGTCAAGGACTAGCCTACACAGATACGCAGTATTTT; cdr3_aa: CASSQGLAYTDTQYF
v_call: TRBV29-1; cdr3_length: 13; clone_size: -; d_call: -; j_call: TRBJ1-1; cdr3_nt: TGCAGCGTCGCCAAGGGGGAAAACACTGAAGCTTTCTTT; cdr3_aa: CSVAKGENTEAFF
v_call: TRBV6-1; cdr3_length: 15; clone_size: few; d_call: TRBD1; j_call: TRBJ1-1; cdr3_nt: TGTGCCAGCAGTGAAGCGCGGACAGGGGTGAATCAAGCTTTCTTT; cdr3_aa: CASSEARTGVNQAFF
v_call: TRBV7-9; cdr3_length: 15; clone_size: -; d_call: -; j_call: TRBJ1-2; cdr3_nt: TGTGCCAGCAGCCTAGAGCCCCCCGGTTGGGCGGGCTACACCTTC; cdr3_aa: CASSLEPPGWAGYTF
v_call: TRBV25-1; cdr3_length: 13; clone_size: -; d_call: -; j_call: TRBJ2-7; cdr3_nt: TGTGCCAGCCGGACGGGGGTCTCCTACGAGCAGTACTTC; cdr3_aa: CASRTGVSYEQYF
v_call: TRBV21-1; cdr3_length: 13; clone_size: -; d_call: -; j_call: TRBJ2-3; cdr3_nt: TGTGCCAGCAGCGCAGGGGCCACAGATACGCAGTATTTT; cdr3_aa: CASSAGATDTQYF